This T cell receptor (beta chain) was identified in a study of CD8+CD57+ T cells in acquired aplastic anemia. Whole-study findings and limits: It was found that about 31 CD8+ CDR3 sequences were shared between patients and controls.

In germline, CDR1 is WSHSY, CDR2 SAAADI. The CDR3 runs to 13 residues. As for this clonotype: The antigen is unknown. Sequence at one end of the junction differs from germline and may be a read error.

Genomic DNA templated the TCR beta VDJ and CDR3 profiling. TCRdb reprocessed the reads with MiXCR, giving one entry per CDR3 protein. The table lists roughly 80,000 distinct CDR3 sequences, roughly 70% of them singletons, with approximately 78% in the top ten. Those patients picked for sequencing had displayed CD8+CD57+ cell expansion on flow cytometry. The V gene is TRBV10-2, the J gene TRBJ1-1; no firm D call. Sequencing was carried out using sorted CD4+, CD8+, or CD8+CD57+ T cells (not recorded which) from PBMCs. The sequence derives from a human donor with aplastic anemia. The CDR3 reads CASSEIRATEASF. CDR3 nucleotides: TGCGCCAGCAGTGAGATCCGGGCGACTGAAGCTTCCTTT.